The 26 T cell receptor beta chains below come from one sample, sequenced in a study of PD-1 blockade in classical Hodgkin lymphoma (dated by TCRdb to the early 2020s). The time point label of this sample denotes: cycle 4 day 1 (C4D1), after five to seven weeks of nivolumab. All trial patients had relapsed after autologous stem cell transplantation, with cohorts A, B and C differing in prior brentuximab vedotin exposure. The library was made by the immunoSEQ multiplex PCR assay. TCRdb obtained this table from immuneACCESS and retained in-frame rearrangements with V and J assigned. These tables miss some clones; where compared with another copy, unresolved V genes account for less than half of the shortfall, and the remainder is unexplained. The sample has about 85,000 clones on record, 90% of them singletons. Under 3.5% of the sample goes to the ten largest clones. The sample consisted of peripheral blood mononuclear cells (PBMCs), taken before the fourth cycle of nivolumab. Receptor source: a human donor with classical Hodgkin lymphoma.

This clone was recorded a few times. The chain combines TRBV5-4 with TRBJ2-7; 7 nucleotides agree with TRBD2. Germline V CDR1 and CDR2: SGHNT, YYREEE (reference sequence). The CDR3 totals 14 residues. Losses at the gene ends were 2 bases for V and 1 base for J; bases not matched to a gene: 3. The CDR3 reads CASSLTRGSYEQYF. CDR3 in DNA: TGTGCCAGCAGCTTAACGCGGGGGTCCTACGAGCAGTACTTC.

The rearrangement joins TRBV7-2 to TRBJ2-3; TRBD2 is a possible D gene (7 bases). The CDR3 is 15 amino acids. The germline CDR1 and CDR2 sequences are SGHTA and FQGNSA. Deletions cut 1 base from V and 4 bases from J, with 12 bases between. The CDR3 spells CASSLGGAGADTQYF. As DNA, the CDR3 is TGTGCCAGCAGCTTAGGGGGGGCGGGGGCAGATACGCAGTATTTT.

J is TRBJ1-1 and V is TRBV30, with 7 bases aligning to TRBD1. The CDR3 length is 13 residues. The V gene end was trimmed by 5 bases and the J gene end by 5 bases; junction bases not matched to a gene: 8. CDR1 is GTSNPN, CDR2 SVGIG, per germline (reference sequence). For the CDR3, the DNA is TGTGCCTGGTCTCGGACAGGAATTACTGAAGCTTTCTTT. The encoded protein is CAWSRTGITEAFF.

The CDR3 region has the DNA TGTGCCAGTGATACGGGCCTCATGAACACTGAAGCTTTCTTT. Translated, it gives CASDTGLMNTEAFF. This chain links TRBV7-9 with TRBJ1-1; D unclear. CDR1 and CDR2 (germline): SEHNR, FQNEAQ (reference sequence). This CDR3 region has 14 residues. Between the trimmed V and J ends, which lost 9 bases and 0 bases, there was a span of 14 bases.

The CDR3 region has the DNA TGTGCCAGTAGTATAGTCGGGGCAGGGATCTATGGCTACACCTTC. It yields the protein CASSIVGAGIYGYTF. The chain is built from TRBV19 and TRBJ1-2, with D tentatively TRBD1 (5 bases). Looked up from germline, CDR1 is LNHDA and CDR2 is SQIVND (reference sequence). V lost 1 base and J 4 bases, leaving 13 bases between the germline ends. The CDR3 spans 15 residues.

The V call is TRBV30, the J call TRBJ1-2; D might be TRBD1 (5 bases). The V end was cut by 8 bases, the J end by 2 bases, with 15 bases between. There are 13 residues in the CDR3. Germline V CDR1 and CDR2: GTSNPN, SVGIG (reference sequence). CDR3 in amino acids: CAQLIGVNYGYTF. CDR3 sequence (DNA): TGTGCCCAGTTAATAGGGGTGAACTATGGCTACACCTTC.

The rearrangement uses TRBV6-5 and TRBJ1-2, with a possible D match to TRBD1 (5 bases). Trimming pared 7 bases from V and 6 bases from J, leaving 18 bases between. The CDR3 runs to 14 residues. CDR1 and CDR2 (germline): MNHEY, SVGAGI. CDR3 sequence: CASTGQGGYHGYTF. The CDR3, as DNA: TGTGCCAGCACTGGGCAGGGAGGGTATCATGGCTACACCTTC.

This chain links TRBV6-1 with TRBJ2-7; D unclear. The germline CDR1 and CDR2 sequences are MNHNS and SASEGT. This CDR3 is built from 14 residues. Trimming stripped 4 bases from V and 0 bases from J, with 10 bases between. The CDR3 DNA is TGTGCCAGCAGTGGGACGGCTAGCTCCTACGAGCAGTACTTC. Amino acids: CASSGTASSYEQYF.

The chain uses TRBV30 and TRBJ1-5, with a weak D call TRBD1 (6 bases). CDR1 is GTSNPN and CDR2 is SVGIG in the germline V gene (reference sequence). The CDR3 loop spans 13 amino acids. Trimming pared 5 bases from V and 4 bases from J, leaving 12 bases between. CDR3 DNA sequence: TGTGCCTGGGAAAAGGGGGGGAATCAGCCCCAGCATTTT. It codes for CAWEKGGNQPQHF.

This clone showed up just once. The chain couples TRBV30 to TRBJ1-1; TRBD1 matches 10 bases. The V gene's germline CDR1 is GTSNPN and CDR2 SVGIG (reference sequence). This CDR3 has 13 residues. V was pared by 1 base and J by 4 bases, with 0 bases of the junction left unmatched. The CDR3 sequence is CAWSGQGATEAFF. CDR3 nucleotide sequence: TGTGCCTGGAGTGGACAGGGGGCCACTGAAGCTTTCTTT.

The rearrangement uses TRBV6-5 and TRBJ1-2, with 9 bases lining up with TRBD1. This CDR3 region has 14 residues. V shed 2 bases and J 4 bases; nucleotides not matched to a gene: 2. Looked up from germline, CDR1 is MNHEY and CDR2 is SVGAGI. DNA for the CDR3: TGTGCCAGCAGTTACCAGACAGGGGGCTATGGCTACACCTTC. Its protein is CASSYQTGGYGYTF.

The rearrangement uses TRBV5-4 and TRBJ2-1, with unresolved D. This CDR3 contains 16 residues. CDR1 and CDR2 from the germline V gene are SGHNT and YYREEE (reference sequence). V lost 5 bases and J lost 0, with 15 bases in between. This chain's CDR3 is CASSGPLLSSYNEQFF. The CDR3 nucleotides read TGTGCCAGCAGTGGACCGCTCCTTAGCTCCTACAATGAGCAGTTCTTC.

This clone came up once. The chain uses TRBV7-2 and TRBJ2-2, with 10 bases lining up with TRBD1. Germline loops: CDR1 SGHTA, CDR2 FQGNSA. After removal of 6 bases from V and 6 bases from J, the junction contained 7 bases not matched to a gene. CDR3 size: 15 residues. The chain's CDR3 is CASRLDRGVPGELFF. The CDR3 DNA is TGTGCCAGCAGACTGGACAGGGGGGTCCCCGGGGAGCTGTTTTTT. Variable domain in full (rest from reference TRBV7-2 and TRBJ2-2): GAGVSQSPSNKVTEKGKDVELRCDPISGHTALYWYRQSLGQGLEFLIYFQGNSAPDKSGLPSDRFSAERTGGSVSTLTIQRTQQEDSAVYLCASRLDRGVPGELFFGEGSRLTVL.

The CDR3 bases are TGTGCCAGCAGCTTATTCTCCAGGACTGGGGAGTACGAGCAGTACTTC. Protein: CASSLFSRTGEYEQYF. The chain carries TRBV11-2 and TRBJ2-7, with D perhaps matching TRBD2 (5 bases). V lost 2 bases and J 4 bases, leaving 18 bases between the germline ends. The CDR3 runs 16 residues. The germline V gene encodes CDR1 SGHAT and CDR2 FQNNGV.

There are a few counts of this clone. The chain joins TRBV10-1 to TRBJ2-5; 7 bases align to TRBD2. This CDR3 is built from 13 residues. J lost 10 bases, V lost 0 bases, and 5 bases had no gene match. Germline V lookup: CDR1 WNHNN, CDR2 SYGVQD (reference sequence). The CDR3 nucleotides read TGCGCCAGCAGTGAGTCTGGGGGGGTGATCCAGTACTTC. Protein: CASSESGGVIQYF.

The chain uses TRBV18 and TRBJ2-1, with TRBD2 identical over 10 bases. Germline CDR1 is KGHSH and CDR2 is LQKENI. The CDR3 has 16 amino acids. The J segment lost 7 bases and the V segment lost 1 base, leaving 7 bases of the junction unmatched. Here the CDR3 DNA reads TGTGCCAGCTCACCACTTCTAGCGGGGGACCGTAATGAGCAGTTCTTC. Protein product: CASSPLLAGDRNEQFF.

The rearrangement joins TRBV10-3 to TRBJ1-1; 7 positions agree with TRBD1. V shed 9 bases, J shed 5 bases, and the junction held 30 bases outside the gene matches. CDR1 is ENHRY and CDR2 is SYGVKD in the germline V gene. The CDR3 has 20 residues. This CDR3 is CAITTGQLRGPEAPITEAFF. The CDR3 nucleotides read TGTGCCATAACCACGGGCCAGTTGAGGGGGCCCGAAGCTCCCATTACTGAAGCTTTCTTT.

This clone was counted a single time. J is TRBJ2-1 and V is TRBV6-5; possible D gene TRBD2, 6 bases. Trimming removed 2 bases from V and 4 bases from J, with 12 bases in between. This CDR3 is 15 amino acids long. Germline V gives CDR1 MNHEY, CDR2 SVGAGI. The CDR3 region is CASSYTTGEYNEQFF. CDR3 DNA: TGTGCCAGCAGTTACACAACGGGGGAGTACAATGAGCAGTTCTTC.

The chain carries TRBV25-1 and TRBJ2-2; TRBD1 agrees at 8 bases. The J segment lost 5 bases and the V segment lost 5 bases, leaving 4 bases of the junction unmatched. From germline, CDR1 is MGHDK and CDR2 SYGVNS. This CDR3 has 14 amino acids. The CDR3 DNA follows: TGTGCCAGCAGTTCGGACAGGGAGACCGGGGAGCTGTTTTTT. Translating it yields CASSSDRETGELFF.

The gene calls are TRBV15 and TRBJ1-2, with D perhaps matching TRBD1 (5 bases). Germline CDR1 is LNHNV and CDR2 is YYDKDF (reference sequence). The CDR3 is made up of 15 amino acids. The V gene lost 4 bases and the J gene lost 4 bases, with 16 bases spanning the gap. The CDR3 coding sequence is TGTGCCACCAGCATCTCCGGGACCGTATCCTATGGCTACACCTTC. Protein sequence: CATSISGTVSYGYTF.

The genes are TRBV4-2 and TRBJ2-5, with 9 bases lining up with TRBD2. The length of the CDR3 is 19 residues. Germline lookup yields CDR1 LGHNA and CDR2 YNFKEQ. Unmatched junction bases numbered 16, after V lost 0 bases and J lost 5 bases. CDR3 DNA: TGTGCCAGCAGCCAAGAAATATTTGGGGAGCGGGGGGCCATGGAGACCCAGTACTTC. This codes for CASSQEIFGERGAMETQYF.

The chain couples TRBV7-2 to TRBJ2-7; D unclear. The ends were cut back, 4 bases at V and 0 bases at J, with 4 bases in the middle. This CDR3 has 12 residues. Germline CDR1 SGHTA, CDR2 FQGNSA. Written as DNA, the CDR3 is TGTGCCAGCAGCTACACCTCCTACGAGCAGTACTTC. Its translation: CASSYTSYEQYF.

This chain joins TRBV19 and TRBJ1-5; weak D call: TRBD1 (6 bases). Between the trimmed V and J ends, which lost 6 bases and 1 base, there was a span of 19 bases. There are 17 residues in the CDR3. CDR1 and CDR2 from the germline V gene are LNHDA and SQIVND (reference sequence). CDR3 in amino acids: CASRQLRGQVSNQPQHF. CDR3 DNA sequence: TGTGCCAGTAGGCAGCTCCGGGGGCAGGTAAGCAATCAGCCCCAGCATTTT.

The chain combines TRBV27 with TRBJ1-1, with D possibly TRBD1 on 5 matching bases. Trimming shortened V by 3 bases and J by 4 bases, and 27 bases separated the two germline ends. The CDR3 extends over 19 amino acids. The germline V gene has CDR1 MNHEY and CDR2 SMNVEV (reference sequence). The CDR3: CASSLTGGGDLGTLTEAFF. The CDR3 nucleotides read TGTGCCAGCAGTTTGACGGGGGGAGGCGACTTGGGGACCCTCACTGAAGCTTTCTTT.

The gene calls are TRBV6-5 and TRBJ2-3; 7 bases are a match to TRBD2. Germline V gene sequence: CDR1 MNHEY, CDR2 SVGAGI. There are 14 residues in the CDR3. J lost 8 bases, V lost 0 bases, and 5 bases had no gene match. This CDR3 is CASSYSPGRVTQYF. CDR3 in DNA: TGTGCCAGCAGTTACTCTCCGGGGAGGGTTACGCAGTATTTT.

The J gene is TRBJ2-7, the V gene TRBV2; 11 bases align to TRBD2. V lost 4 bases, J lost 2 bases, and 4 bases stayed unmatched. CDR1 is SNHLY and CDR2 is FYNNEI in the germline V gene. The CDR3 sequence is 15 residues long. The CDR3 nucleotides are TGTGCCAGCAGTGCGACTAGCGGGGTTGCCTACGAGCAGTACTTC. This encodes CASSATSGVAYEQYF.